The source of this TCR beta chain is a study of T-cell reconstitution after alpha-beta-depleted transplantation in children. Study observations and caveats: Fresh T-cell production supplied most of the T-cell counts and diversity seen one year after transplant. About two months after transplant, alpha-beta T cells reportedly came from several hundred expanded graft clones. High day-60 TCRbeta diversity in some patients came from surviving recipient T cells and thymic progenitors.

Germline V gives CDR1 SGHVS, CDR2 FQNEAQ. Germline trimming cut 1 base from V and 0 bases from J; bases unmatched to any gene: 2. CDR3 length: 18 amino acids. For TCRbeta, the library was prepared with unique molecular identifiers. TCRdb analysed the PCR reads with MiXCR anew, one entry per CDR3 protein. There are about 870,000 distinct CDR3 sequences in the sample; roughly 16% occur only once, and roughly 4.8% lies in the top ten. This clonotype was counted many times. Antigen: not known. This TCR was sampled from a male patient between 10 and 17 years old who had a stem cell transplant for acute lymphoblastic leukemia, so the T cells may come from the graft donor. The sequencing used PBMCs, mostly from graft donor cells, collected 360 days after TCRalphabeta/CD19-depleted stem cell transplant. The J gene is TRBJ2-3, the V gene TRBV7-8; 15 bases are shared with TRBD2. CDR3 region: CASSLEGTSGRSTDTQYF. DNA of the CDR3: TGTGCCAGCAGCTTAGAAGGGACTAGCGGGAGGAGCACAGATACGCAGTATTTT.